This T cell receptor (beta chain) originates from a study of shared clonotypes between healthy human individuals. The V and J ends lost 3 bases and 0 bases respectively, with 12 bases between them. The CDR3 has 15 residues. In germline, CDR1 is MNHNS, CDR2 SASEGT. As concerns this clone: Its specificity is unknown.

Regarding the study as a whole: Clonotype sharing levels among donors were expected to vary with sequencing depth.

The assay was immunoSEQ multiplex PCR, and TCRdb's table has in-frame clones only and misses some. The repertoire holds more than 450,000 clones, with 79% as singletons. This chain joins TRBV6-1 and TRBJ2-7; D is possibly TRBD1 (5 bases). The TCR originated in a woman aged 40 to 50 in good health. Some clones in this sample may be carry-over from other donors' samples. The sample consisted of PBMCs. Written as DNA, the CDR3 is TGTGCCAGCAGTGATCCTGGGGCAGCCTCCTACGAGCAGTACTTC. Translation gives CASSDPGAASYEQYF.